This T cell receptor beta chain was observed in a study of breast tumors, draining lymph nodes, adjacent tissues. Whole-study findings and limits: Luminal-like breast cancer showed significantly higher tumor–nontumor repertoire similarity than basal-like. Tumor TCR diversity was below lymph nodes but above nontumor tissue. Findings are consistent with lymph node origin and intratumoral expansion of most tumor T cells. Data only fit, rather than demonstrated, lymph node origin of most tumor T cells.

Note on this clonotype: Its matching antigen is unknown. A clone one base away is much larger, so this may be a read error.

TCRdb passed the multiplex PCR reads through MiXCR, listing each CDR3 protein once. The sample holds some 130,000 distinct CDR3 sequences, about 20% seen once. Breast cancer patients provided tissue from their axillary draining lymph nodes. Trimming took 0 bases from V and 10 from J, leaving 13 bases between them. Germline V gene lookup returns CDR1 SGHRS and CDR2 YFSETQ. This CDR3 is 14 amino acids long. This receptor was obtained from a female donor with breast cancer. Some clones in this sample may be carry-over from other donors' samples. The sequenced sample was axillary lymph node tissue. The rearrangement links TRBV5-1 to TRBJ1-4; D is ambiguous. Written as DNA, the CDR3 is TGCGCCAGCAGCTTGGGTAAGGATGGTGGAAAACTGTTTTTT. Its protein product is CASSLGKDGGKLFF.